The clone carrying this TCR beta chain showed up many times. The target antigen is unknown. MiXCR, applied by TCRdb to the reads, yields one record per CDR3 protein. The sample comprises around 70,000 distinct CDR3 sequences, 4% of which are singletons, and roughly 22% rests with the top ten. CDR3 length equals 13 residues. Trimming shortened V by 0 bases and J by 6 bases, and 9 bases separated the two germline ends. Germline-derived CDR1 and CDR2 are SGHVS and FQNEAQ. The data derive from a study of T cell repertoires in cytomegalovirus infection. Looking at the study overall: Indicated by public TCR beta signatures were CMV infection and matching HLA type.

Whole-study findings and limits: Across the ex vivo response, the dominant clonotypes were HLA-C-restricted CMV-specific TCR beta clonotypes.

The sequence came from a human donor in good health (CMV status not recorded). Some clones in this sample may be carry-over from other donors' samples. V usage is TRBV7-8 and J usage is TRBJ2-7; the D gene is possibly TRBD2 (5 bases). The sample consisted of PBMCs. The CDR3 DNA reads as TGTGCCAGCAGCTTAGCGGGAGATGCCGAGCAGTACTTC. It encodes CASSLAGDAEQYF.